This T cell receptor beta chain was sequenced for a study of blood T cell repertoires in COVID-19. This CDR3 has 14 residues. The V end lost 3 bases, the J end lost 0 bases, and 9 bases lay between the germline ends. Germline V gene lookup returns CDR1 LNHDA and CDR2 SQIVND (reference sequence). Only in-frame clones appear in the TCRdb table, and some are missing; sequencing was by immunoSEQ multiplex PCR. This table holds some 300,000 clones, 70% to 90% found once. V is TRBV19 and J is TRBJ2-7; the D is unclear. Sequenced sample: peripheral blood. The source of this sequence is a woman in her 50s with COVID-19, enrolled during active disease. CDR3 DNA sequence: TGTGCCAGTAGTATGGGCCGTAACTCCTACGAGCAGTACTTC. Translating gives CASSMGRNSYEQYF.